The entry that follows covers one T cell receptor (beta chain) sequence. Its specificity is unknown. Mouse gene names and germline throughout. Coverage ceases 4 residues before the CDR3 finishes, and the germline J gene fills in the end. The sample holds other DNA sequences that translate to the same CDR3. V shed 0 bases, J shed 3 bases, and the junction held 2 bases outside the gene matches. This CDR3 is built from 15 residues. The V gene's germline CDR1 is NSQYPW and CDR2 LRSPGD (reference sequence). This specimen comes from a study of CD8+ T cells in alopecia areata. Study-wide results and limits: Greater clonality was observed in lesional scalp samples, especially alopecia totalis/universalis, versus normal scalp. Shared TCR sequences were less clear between patients than in mice, possibly partly from HLA diversity.

As the sequencing template, cDNA was produced by extracting RNA and reverse transcribing it. The method was immunoSEQ multiplex PCR; TCRdb's version includes in-frame clones alone and lacks a portion of them. Recorded here are around 110,000 clones, none singletons. The sequence was collected from a C3H/HeJ mouse with alopecia areata. MHC haplotype of the strain: H2-k. V and J are TRBV1 and TRBJ1-2, with TRBD1 identical over 9 bases. The sample consisted of lesional skin. CDR3 bases read: TGCACCTGCAGTGCAGAGGACAGGGGTTACTCC. This translates into CTCSAEDRGYS. The entire CDR3 reads CTCSAEDRGYSDYTF. The full variable domain, completed using reference TRBV1 and TRBJ1-2, is VTLLEQNPRWRLVPRGQAVNLRCILKNSQYPWMSWYQQDLQKQLQWLFTLRSPGDKEVKSLPGADYLATRVTDTELRLQVANMSQGRTLYCTCSAEDRGYSDYTFGSGTRLLVI.